The 18 T cell receptor beta chains below come from one sample, sequenced in a study of beta chain features in type 1 diabetes. Study outcomes and limitations: Moderate but significant shortening of TCRB CDR3s was recorded in all four CD4+ subsets from Type 1 diabetes patients.

Antigens for these TCRs are unknown. The study reverse transcribed the entire isolated RNA, so it sequenced expressed TCRB transcripts. Here immunoSEQ multiplex PCR was the method, and the copy in TCRdb shows in-frame clones only, minus some. Of approximately 120,000 clones listed, 15% to 20% are singletons. Specimen: central memory CD4+ T cells from blood. The receptors shown here come from a man aged 18 to 30 with type 1 diabetes.

As regards this clone: Other DNA sequences within the sample encode an identical CDR3. V gene TRBV7-2 combines with J gene TRBJ2-5; D uncertain. The V and J ends lost 2 bases and 1 base respectively, with 8 bases between them. Germline assignment: CDR1 SGHTA and CDR2 FQGNSA. This CDR3 spans 14 amino acids. CDR3 DNA sequence: TGTGCCAGCAGCTTAACGGGTACCCAAGAGACCCAGTACTTC. It specifies CASSLTGTQETQYF.

At least ten counts were recorded for this clone. The rearrangement uses TRBV13 and TRBJ2-7, with D perhaps matching TRBD1 (5 bases). The CDR3 extends over 13 amino acids. V was shortened by 3 bases and J by 4 bases, with 10 bases between the two germline ends. CDR1 and CDR2 from the germline V gene are PRHDT and FYEKMQ (reference sequence). This CDR3 reads CASSLQRGYEQYF. The CDR3 DNA sequence: TGTGCCAGCAGCTTGCAAAGGGGTTACGAGCAGTACTTC. Full variable domain (rest looked up from reference TRBV13 and TRBJ2-7): AAGVIQSPRHLIKEKRETATLKCYPIPRHDTVYWYQQGPGQDPQFLISFYEKMQSDKGSIPDRFSAQQFSDYHSELNMSSLELGDSALYFCASSLQRGYEQYFGPGTRLTVT.

The table lists this clone with a few counts. The CDR3 bases are TGTGCCAGCAGCCCAATCAGAGGACAGACCACCGGGGAGCTGTTTTTT. It codes for CASSPIRGQTTGELFF. This chain connects TRBV4-2 to TRBJ2-2; TRBD1 might be the D (6 bases). The germline V gene encodes CDR1 LGHNA and CDR2 YNFKEQ. The CDR3 runs 16 residues. V shed 4 bases and J shed 4 bases, with 16 bases lying between them.

The chain combines TRBV5-1 with TRBJ1-6; no reliable D call. This CDR3 is 14 amino acids long. Trimming removed 0 bases from V and 7 bases from J, with 8 bases in between. Germline V gene data show CDR1 as SGHRS and CDR2 as YFSETQ. This chain's CDR3 is CASSLDSGNSPLHF. The CDR3 DNA sequence: TGCGCCAGCAGCTTGGACTCGGGGAATTCACCCCTCCACTTT. Full variable domain (rest looked up from reference TRBV5-1 and TRBJ1-6): KAGVTQTPRYLIKTRGQQVTLSCSPISGHRSVSWYQQTPGQGLQFLFEYFSETQRNKGNFPGRFSGRQFSNSRSEMNVSTLELGDSALYLCASSLDSGNSPLHFGNGTRLTVT.

This rearrangement joins TRBV13 to TRBJ1-2; D is unclear. Per the germline V gene, CDR1 is PRHDT and CDR2 is FYEKMQ (reference sequence). Deletions cut 2 bases from V and 4 bases from J, with 11 bases between. The CDR3 is 14 amino acids. CDR3 coding DNA: TGTGCCAGCAGCTTAAGGCTGGGAAGCTATGGCTACACCTTC. Protein: CASSLRLGSYGYTF.

The V call is TRBV5-1, the J call TRBJ2-7; D gene uncertain. CDR1 SGHRS and CDR2 YFSETQ come from the germline V gene. V was trimmed by 2 bases and J by 1 base, leaving 7 bases between them. CDR3 length: 13 residues. CDR3 region: CASSLRISYEQYF. For the CDR3, the DNA is TGCGCCAGCAGCTTACGGATTTCCTACGAGCAGTACTTC.

A note on this clone: Compared with germline, one end of the junction differs, possibly owing to a read error. V and J are TRBV7-7 and TRBJ2-5, with D hard to call. Germline V CDR1 and CDR2: SSHAT, FNYEAQ (reference sequence). The CDR3 loop spans 12 amino acids. CDR3 amino acids: CASSRSGETQYF. The CDR3 bases are TGTGCTAGCAGCCGAAGTGGTGAGACCCAGTACTTC.

The V call is TRBV29-1, the J call TRBJ2-3; 9 bases match TRBD2. J lost 2 bases, V lost 3 bases, and 3 bases had no gene match. The CDR3 sequence is 14 residues long. CDR1 SQVTM and CDR2 ANQGSEA come from the germline V gene. In DNA, the CDR3 is TGCAGCGTTGAGGTAGCGGGAGCCACAGATACGCAGTATTTT. This translates into CSVEVAGATDTQYF.

There are a few counts of this clone. The chain couples TRBV2 to TRBJ2-5; D unclear. Germline CDR1 SNHLY, CDR2 FYNNEI. The CDR3 covers 14 residues. V gave up 5 bases and J gave up 5 bases, with 15 bases separating them. The CDR3 bases are TGTGCCAGCAGTAGGACCTGGGTCTCGGAGACCCAGTACTTC. This translates into CASSRTWVSETQYF.

This clone was observed many times. This chain links TRBV14 with TRBJ2-3; D gene ambiguous. The CDR3 loop spans 14 amino acids. Germline loops: CDR1 SGHDN, CDR2 FVKESK. V was pared by 0 bases and J by 1 base, with 5 bases between. The CDR3 spells CASSQDFRTDTQYF. In DNA, the CDR3 is TGTGCCAGCAGCCAAGATTTCCGCACAGATACGCAGTATTTT.

The chain has TRBV30 and TRBJ2-7; no reliable D call. Trimming left V 2 bases short and J 3 bases short, with 5 bases between. The CDR3 loop spans 11 amino acids. CDR1 GTSNPN and CDR2 SVGIG come from the germline V gene (reference sequence). CDR3 nucleotides: TGTGCCTGGAGTATTAGCTACGAGCAGTACTTC. It is translated as CAWSISYEQYF.

This clone is medium-sized. Other DNA sequences from this sample encode an identical CDR3 as well. The rearrangement links TRBV7-3 to TRBJ1-1; D call uncertain. The CDR3 is 13 residues long. V lost 8 bases to trimming and J lost 2 bases, with 12 bases between them. From germline, CDR1 is SGHTA and CDR2 FQGTGA. The CDR3 nucleotides read TGTGCCAGCTCTGCGGGCCATAACACTGAAGCTTTCTTT. This gives the protein CASSAGHNTEAFF.

The chain is built from TRBV7-9 and TRBJ2-2; no firm D call. V dropped 2 bases and J dropped 6 bases, with 10 bases sitting between them. From germline, CDR1 is SEHNR and CDR2 FQNEAQ (reference sequence). CDR3 size: 14 residues. Here the CDR3 reads CASSLHRPPGELFF. The CDR3 DNA follows: TGTGCCAGCAGCTTACACCGGCCCCCCGGGGAGCTGTTTTTT.

This chain connects TRBV29-1 to TRBJ1-1, with D possibly matching TRBD1 (5 bases). With 0 bases removed from V and 10 bases from J, the gap between germline ends came to 12 bases. Germline assignment: CDR1 SQVTM and CDR2 ANQGSEA. CDR3 length equals 12 residues. CDR3 bases: TGCAGCGTTGAAGATCGGGGGAGGGGAGCTTTCTTT. Translated: CSVEDRGRGAFF.

This clone was picked up a small number of times. The sample holds other DNA sequences that translate to the same CDR3. The rearrangement joins TRBV29-1 to TRBJ1-1; unclear D gene. Germline CDR1 reads SQVTM; CDR2 reads ANQGSEA. The CDR3 consists of 13 residues. V gave up 0 bases and J gave up 0 bases, with 5 bases separating them. CDR3 in amino acids: CSVEEGMNTEAFF. The CDR3 DNA reads as TGCAGCGTTGAAGAGGGAATGAACACTGAAGCTTTCTTT.

This clone came up a few times. CDR3 nucleotide sequence: TGTGCCAGCAGCCTCTCTGACTCCTACGAGCAGTACTTC. It encodes CASSLSDSYEQYF. The V and J genes are TRBV7-2 and TRBJ2-7; D is undetermined. The V and J ends lost 5 bases and 0 bases respectively, with 8 bases between them. Germline lookup yields CDR1 SGHTA and CDR2 FQGNSA. The CDR3 length is 13 residues. Filled out from reference TRBV7-2 and TRBJ2-7, the complete variable domain reads GAGVSQSPSNKVTEKGKDVELRCDPISGHTALYWYRQSLGQGLEFLIYFQGNSAPDKSGLPSDRFSAERTGGSVSTLTIQRTQQEDSAVYLCASSLSDSYEQYFGPGTRLTVT.

This clone was counted between two and nine times. The chain couples TRBV7-3 to TRBJ2-2, with D tentatively TRBD1 or TRBD2 (5 bases each). Germline CDR1 SGHTA, CDR2 FQGTGA. V dropped 6 bases and J dropped 5 bases, with 13 bases sitting between them. This CDR3 is built from 14 residues. CDR3 in DNA: TGTGCCAGCAGACAGGCCACGGGGACCGGGGAGCTGTTTTTT. It codes for CASRQATGTGELFF.

This chain joins TRBV18 and TRBJ2-7; D may match TRBD1 or TRBD2 (5 bases each). The CDR3 length is 14 residues. Trimming stripped 6 bases from V and 4 bases from J, with 16 bases between. CDR1 KGHSH and CDR2 LQKENI come from the germline V gene. The CDR3 spells CASSVGAITYEQYF. In DNA, the CDR3 is TGTGCCAGCTCTGTCGGGGCCATCACTTACGAGCAGTACTTC.